This is a list of T cell receptor beta chains from one sample in a study of persistence of HIV-infected CD4 T cells. Generated by immunoSEQ multiplex PCR, the TCRdb table keeps only in-frame clones and is missing some. The sample lists more than 35,000 clones, roughly 90% occurring once. No antigen has been identified for these receptors. Here the sequenced sample was CD4+ T cells sorted from PBMCs after approximately 19-hour stimulation, taken from a patient who received antiretroviral therapy. These receptors all come from an adult man with HIV who was CMV-seropositive. The CDR3 runs from the conserved cysteine through the conserved F or W. A D gene is named only where the DNA matches it firmly. Where a row states a size, it is once, few, many or the class of an expanded clone; other rows omit it.

cdr3_aa cdr3_nt d_call j_call v_call clone_size
CASSRAGGYQPQHF TGTGCCAGCAGTAGGGCAGGGGGGTATCAGCCCCAGCATTTT TRBD1 TRBJ1-5 TRBV6-5 .
CAISESLNRNTDTQYF TGTGCCATCAGTGAGTCCCTGAATCGGAACACAGATACGCAGTATTTT . TRBJ2-3 TRBV10-3 .
CASSPPATHRGGGYTF TGTGCCAGCTCACCACCCGCCACGCACAGGGGAGGCGGCTACACCTTC TRBD1 TRBJ1-2 TRBV18 .
CASSPRQITYEQYF TGCGCCAGCAGCCCCCGACAGATCACCTACGAGCAGTACTTC . TRBJ2-7 TRBV5-1 .
CASSFPGTALVGELFF TGCGCCAGCAGCTTCCCCGGGACGGCCTTGGTCGGGGAGCTGTTTTTT . TRBJ2-2 TRBV5-1 .
CASSFGGGADTQYF TGTGCCAGCAGCTTCGGCGGGGGGGCAGATACGCAGTATTTT TRBD2 TRBJ2-3 TRBV7-2 .
CASSQDHGIQPQHF TGTGCCAGCAGCCAAGATCACGGGATTCAGCCCCAGCATTTT . TRBJ1-5 TRBV4-2 .
CASTFVYWTTTYYEQYF TGTGCCAGCACCTTTGTTTATTGGACAACTACCTACTACGAGCAGTACTTC . TRBJ2-7 TRBV5-8 .
CASSRRQGTEAFF TGTGCCAGCAGCCGAAGACAGGGTACTGAAGCTTTCTTT TRBD1 TRBJ1-1 TRBV7-3 .
CASSSGGTGQYQQYF TGTGCCAGCAGCTCGGGGGGGACAGGGCAATACCAGCAGTACTTC . TRBJ2-7 TRBV7-2 .
CASRYNEKLFF TGTGCCAGCAGATATAATGAAAAACTGTTTTTT . TRBJ1-4 TRBV6-5 .
CASSQGTGGPYSPLHF TGCGCCAGCAGCCAAGGGACAGGGGGCCCTTATTCACCCCTCCACTTT TRBD1 TRBJ1-6 TRBV4-1 .
CAWMRTGGNEQFF TGTGCCTGGATGAGAACAGGGGGTAATGAGCAGTTCTTC TRBD1 TRBJ2-1 TRBV30 .
CASSWGWGTGVYNEQFF TGTGCCAGCAGTTGGGGTTGGGGGACAGGGGTCTACAATGAGCAGTTCTTC TRBD1 TRBJ2-1 TRBV27 .
CASSSGVYNSPLHF TGTGCCAGCAGTTCCGGGGTGTATAATTCACCCCTCCACTTT . TRBJ1-6 TRBV6-5 .
CASSYTTGQGNTIYF TGTGCCAGCAGTTATACCACAGGGCAGGGAAACACCATATATTTT . TRBJ1-3 TRBV6-6 .
CASSQGGRGLYNSPLHF TGTGCCAGCAGCCAAGGGGGCAGGGGGCTCTATAATTCACCCCTCCACTTT TRBD1 TRBJ1-6 TRBV3-1/TRBV3-2 .
CASSQDPWRPGTEAFF TGTGCCAGCAGCCAAGATCCTTGGCGACCGGGGACTGAAGCTTTCTTT . TRBJ1-1 TRBV3-1/TRBV3-2 .
CASSLSRGATNEKLFF TGCGCCAGCAGCTTGTCGAGGGGGGCAACTAATGAAAAACTGTTTTTT . TRBJ1-4 TRBV5-1 .
CASSSDRRITDTQYF TGCGCCAGCAGCTCCGACAGGAGAATCACAGATACGCAGTATTTT . TRBJ2-3 TRBV5-1 .
CASSSGLAGNNEQFF TGTGCCAGCAGCTCGGGACTAGCGGGGAACAATGAGCAGTTCTTC TRBD2 TRBJ2-1 TRBV7-2 .
CASSPDLDRVGYTF TGTGCCAGCAGCCCCGACCTAGACAGGGTTGGCTACACCTTC TRBD1 TRBJ1-2 TRBV7-9 .
CASSLQGVSTGELFF TGTGCCAGCAGCTTGCAGGGGGTGAGCACCGGGGAGCTGTTTTTT TRBD1 TRBJ2-2 TRBV7-8 .
CASSIGLAGSSYEQYF TGTGCCAGTAGTATTGGTCTAGCGGGTAGCTCCTACGAGCAGTACTTC TRBD2 TRBJ2-7 TRBV19 .
CSVKVDSGNTIYF TGCAGCGTTAAAGTGGACTCTGGAAACACCATATATTTT . TRBJ1-3 TRBV29-1 .
CASSTWDRAYGYTF TGTGCCAGCAGTACCTGGGACAGGGCGTATGGCTACACCTTC TRBD1 TRBJ1-2 TRBV6-5 .
CASSGGLVNTQYF TGTGCCAGCAGCGGGGGGCTGGTAAATACGCAGTATTTT . TRBJ2-3 TRBV7-2 once
CASSKDNPTLEARIEAFF TGTGCCAGCAGCAAAGACAATCCGACACTTGAAGCCCGGATTGAAGCTTTCTTT . TRBJ1-1 TRBV21-1 .
CASSASGGYTDTQYF TGTGCCAGCAGCGCTAGCGGGGGGTACACAGATACGCAGTATTTT TRBD2 TRBJ2-3 TRBV9 .
CASTLQAGDQQFF TGTGCCAGCACCTTACAGGCGGGGGACCAGCAGTTCTTC TRBD2 TRBJ2-1 TRBV7-2 .
CASSLGGSTEAFF TGCGCCAGCAGCTTGGGGGGGAGCACTGAAGCTTTCTTT . TRBJ1-1 TRBV5-1 .
CASSRGRNEKLFF TGCGCCAGCAGTCGGGGGCGGAATGAAAAACTGTTTTTT . TRBJ1-4 TRBV5-1 .
CASSGPPGVIEQFF TGTGCCAGCAGTGGCCCCCCGGGGGTTATTGAGCAGTTCTTC . TRBJ2-1 TRBV2 .
CASSLWGTNSGNTIYF TGCGCCAGCAGCTTGTGGGGGACAAACTCTGGAAACACCATATATTTT . TRBJ1-3 TRBV5-1 .
CASSFSDSVGYGYTF TGTGCCAGCAGTTTCTCCGACTCAGTTGGCTATGGCTACACCTTC . TRBJ1-2 TRBV28 few
CASSVAGDWVEQFF TGTGCCAGTAGTGTAGCGGGGGACTGGGTTGAGCAGTTCTTC TRBD2 TRBJ2-1 TRBV19 .
CASSDLGANVLTF TGTGCCAGCAGTGATTTGGGGGCCAACGTCCTGACTTTC . TRBJ2-6 TRBV25-1 .
CASSLGRLAGGLNEQFF TGTGCCAGCAGCTTAGGGCGGCTAGCGGGGGGGCTCAATGAGCAGTTCTTC TRBD2 TRBJ2-1 TRBV7-3 .
CASSLSTGGPLNEQFF TGTGCCAGCTCACTCTCTACGGGGGGGCCCTTGAATGAGCAGTTCTTC TRBD2 TRBJ2-1 TRBV18 .
CATSSRQKQGSYEQYF TGTGCCACCAGCAGCCGGCAGAAACAGGGATCCTACGAGCAGTACTTC . TRBJ2-7 TRBV15 .
CATSDLGGQSYNEQFF TGTGCCACCAGTGATTTGGGGGGGCAGTCCTACAATGAGCAGTTCTTC . TRBJ2-1 TRBV24-1 once
CASSGGAGGTDTQYF TGTGCCAGCAGCGGGGGGGCCGGGGGCACAGATACGCAGTATTTT . TRBJ2-3 TRBV9 .